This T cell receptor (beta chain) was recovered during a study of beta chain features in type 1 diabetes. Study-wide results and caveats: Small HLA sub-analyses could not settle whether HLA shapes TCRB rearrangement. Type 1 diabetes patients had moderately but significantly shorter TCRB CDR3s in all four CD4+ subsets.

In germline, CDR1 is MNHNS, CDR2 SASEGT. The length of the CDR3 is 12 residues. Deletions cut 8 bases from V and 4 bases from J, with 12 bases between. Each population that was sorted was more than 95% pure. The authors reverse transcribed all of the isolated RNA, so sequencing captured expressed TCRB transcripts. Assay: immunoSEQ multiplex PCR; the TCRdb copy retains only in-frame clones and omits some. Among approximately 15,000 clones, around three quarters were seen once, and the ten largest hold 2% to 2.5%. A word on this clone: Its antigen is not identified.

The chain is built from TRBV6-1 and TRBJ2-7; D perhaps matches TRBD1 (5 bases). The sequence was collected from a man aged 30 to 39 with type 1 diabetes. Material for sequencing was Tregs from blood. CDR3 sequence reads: CASEQVGYEQYF. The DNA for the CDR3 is TGTGCCAGCGAACAGGTGGGGTACGAGCAGTACTTC.